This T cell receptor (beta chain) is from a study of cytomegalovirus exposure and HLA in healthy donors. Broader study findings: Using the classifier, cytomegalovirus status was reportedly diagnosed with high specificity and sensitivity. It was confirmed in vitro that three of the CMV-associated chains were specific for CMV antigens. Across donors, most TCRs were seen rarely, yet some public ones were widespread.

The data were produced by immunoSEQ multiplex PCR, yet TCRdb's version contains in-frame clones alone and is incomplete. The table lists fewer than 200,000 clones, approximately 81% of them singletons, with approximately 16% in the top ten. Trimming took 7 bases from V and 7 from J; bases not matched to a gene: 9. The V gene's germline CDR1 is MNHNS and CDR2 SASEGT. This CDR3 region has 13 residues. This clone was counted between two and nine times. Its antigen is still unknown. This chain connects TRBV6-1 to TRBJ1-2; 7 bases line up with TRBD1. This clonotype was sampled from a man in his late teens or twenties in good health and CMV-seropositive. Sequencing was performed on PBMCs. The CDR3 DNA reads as TGTGCCAGCATAAACAGGGGAGGATCTGGCTACACCTTC. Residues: CASINRGGSGYTF.